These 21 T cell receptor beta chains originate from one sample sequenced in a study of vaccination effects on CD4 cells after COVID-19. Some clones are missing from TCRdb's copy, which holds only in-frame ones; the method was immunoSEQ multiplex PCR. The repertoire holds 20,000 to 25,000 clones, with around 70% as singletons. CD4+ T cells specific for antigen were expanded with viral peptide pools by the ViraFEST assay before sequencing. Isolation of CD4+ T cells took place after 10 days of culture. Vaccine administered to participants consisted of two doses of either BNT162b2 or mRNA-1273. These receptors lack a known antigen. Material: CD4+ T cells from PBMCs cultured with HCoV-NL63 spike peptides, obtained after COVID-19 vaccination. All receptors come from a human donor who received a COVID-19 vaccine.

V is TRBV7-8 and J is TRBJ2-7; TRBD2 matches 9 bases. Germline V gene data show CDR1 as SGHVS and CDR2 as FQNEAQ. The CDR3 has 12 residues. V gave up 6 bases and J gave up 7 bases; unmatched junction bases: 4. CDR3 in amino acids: CASSRLAEEQYF. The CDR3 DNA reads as TGTGCCAGCAGTCGACTAGCGGAGGAGCAGTACTTC.

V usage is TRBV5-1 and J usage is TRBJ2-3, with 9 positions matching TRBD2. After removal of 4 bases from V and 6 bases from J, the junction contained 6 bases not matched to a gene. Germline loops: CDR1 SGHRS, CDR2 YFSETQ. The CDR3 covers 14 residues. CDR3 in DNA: TGCGCCAGCAGCCGGGGACTAGCAGGGGATACGCAGTATTTT. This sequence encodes CASSRGLAGDTQYF.

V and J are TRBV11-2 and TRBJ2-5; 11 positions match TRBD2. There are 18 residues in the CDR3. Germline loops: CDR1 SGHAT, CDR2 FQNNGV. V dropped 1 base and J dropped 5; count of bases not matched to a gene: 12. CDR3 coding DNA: TGTGCCAGCAGCTTAGTGGGTTTAGCGGGAGGGCCATTGGAGACCCAGTACTTC. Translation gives CASSLVGLAGGPLETQYF.

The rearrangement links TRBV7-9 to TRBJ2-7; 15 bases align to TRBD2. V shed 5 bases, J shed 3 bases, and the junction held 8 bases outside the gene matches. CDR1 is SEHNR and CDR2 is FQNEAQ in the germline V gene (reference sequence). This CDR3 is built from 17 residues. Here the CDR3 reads CASSQGLAGGIFYEQYF. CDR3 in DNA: TGTGCCAGCAGCCAGGGACTAGCGGGAGGCATTTTCTACGAGCAGTACTTC.

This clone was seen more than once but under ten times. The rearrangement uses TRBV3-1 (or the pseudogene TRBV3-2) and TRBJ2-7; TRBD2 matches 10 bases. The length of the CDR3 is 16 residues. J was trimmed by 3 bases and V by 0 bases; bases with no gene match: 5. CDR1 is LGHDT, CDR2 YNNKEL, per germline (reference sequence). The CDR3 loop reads CASSQDPLAGNYEQYF. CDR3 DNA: TGTGCCAGCAGCCAAGATCCACTAGCGGGGAACTACGAGCAGTACTTC.

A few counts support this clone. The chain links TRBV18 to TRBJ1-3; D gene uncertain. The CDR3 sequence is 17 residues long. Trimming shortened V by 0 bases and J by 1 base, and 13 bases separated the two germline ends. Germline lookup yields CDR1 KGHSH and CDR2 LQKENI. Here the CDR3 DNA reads TGTGCCAGCTCACCACCTCACAGTGGAGGTTCTGGAAACACCATATATTTT. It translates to CASSPPHSGGSGNTIYF.

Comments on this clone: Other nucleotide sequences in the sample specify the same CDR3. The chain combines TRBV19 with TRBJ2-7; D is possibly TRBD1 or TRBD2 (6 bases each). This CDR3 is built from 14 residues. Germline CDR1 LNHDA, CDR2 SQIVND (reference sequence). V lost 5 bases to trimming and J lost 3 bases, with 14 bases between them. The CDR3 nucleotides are TGTGCCAGTAGTCGGGAGACAGGCCTCTACGAGCAGTACTTC. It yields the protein CASSRETGLYEQYF.

As DNA, the CDR3 is TGTGCCAGCAGCCTTCGACAGTTATTGGGCGAGCAGTACTTC. Translated: CASSLRQLLGEQYF. V usage is TRBV7-2 and J usage is TRBJ2-7, with D perhaps TRBD1 (5 bases). The CDR3 consists of 14 residues. V lost 5 bases and J 6 bases, leaving 17 bases between the germline ends. The germline gives CDR1 SGHTA, CDR2 FQGNSA.

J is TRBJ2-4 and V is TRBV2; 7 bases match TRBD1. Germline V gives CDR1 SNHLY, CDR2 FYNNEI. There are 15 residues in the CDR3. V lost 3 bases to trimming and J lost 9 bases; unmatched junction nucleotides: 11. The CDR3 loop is CASSDPGQVGGIQYF. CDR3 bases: TGTGCCAGCAGTGATCCTGGACAGGTTGGGGGCATTCAGTACTTC. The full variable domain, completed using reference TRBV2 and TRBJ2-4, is EPEVTQTPSHQVTQMGQEVILRCVPISNHLYFYWYRQILGQKVEFLVSFYNNEISEKSEIFDDQFSVERPDGSNFTLKIRSTKLEDSAMYFCASSDPGQVGGIQYFGAGTRLSVL.

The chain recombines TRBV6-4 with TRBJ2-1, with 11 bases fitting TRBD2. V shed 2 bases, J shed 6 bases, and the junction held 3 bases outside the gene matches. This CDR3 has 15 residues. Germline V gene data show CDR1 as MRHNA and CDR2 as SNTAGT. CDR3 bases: TGTGCCAGCAGTGACGGACTAGCGGGCGGCAATGAGCAGTTCTTC. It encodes CASSDGLAGGNEQFF.

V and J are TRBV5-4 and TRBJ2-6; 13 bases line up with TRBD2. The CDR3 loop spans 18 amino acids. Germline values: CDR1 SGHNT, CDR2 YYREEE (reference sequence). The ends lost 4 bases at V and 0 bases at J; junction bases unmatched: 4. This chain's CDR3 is CASSHTSGGASGANVLTF. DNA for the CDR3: TGTGCCAGCAGCCACACTAGCGGGGGGGCCTCTGGGGCCAACGTCCTGACTTTC.

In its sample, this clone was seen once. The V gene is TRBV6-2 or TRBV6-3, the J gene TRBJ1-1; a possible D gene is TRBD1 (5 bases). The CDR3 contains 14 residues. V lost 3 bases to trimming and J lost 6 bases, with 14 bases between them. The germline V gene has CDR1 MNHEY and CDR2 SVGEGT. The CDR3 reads CASSYQGRRSEAFF. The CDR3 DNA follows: TGTGCCAGCAGTTATCAGGGAAGGAGGTCTGAAGCTTTCTTT.

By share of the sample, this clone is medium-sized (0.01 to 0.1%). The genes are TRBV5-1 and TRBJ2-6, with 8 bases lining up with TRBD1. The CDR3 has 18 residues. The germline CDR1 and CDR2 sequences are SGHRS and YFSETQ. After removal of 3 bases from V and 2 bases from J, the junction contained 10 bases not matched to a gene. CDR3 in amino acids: CASSSTLGQGAGANVLTF. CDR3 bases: TGCGCCAGCAGCTCCACCCTAGGACAGGGTGCTGGGGCCAACGTCCTGACTTTC.

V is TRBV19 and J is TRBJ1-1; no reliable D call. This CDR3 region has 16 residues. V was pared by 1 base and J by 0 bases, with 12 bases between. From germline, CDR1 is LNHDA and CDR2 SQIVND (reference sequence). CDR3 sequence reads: CASSIGNSFLNTEAFF. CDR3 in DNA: TGTGCCAGTAGTATAGGAAACAGTTTCCTGAACACTGAAGCTTTCTTT.

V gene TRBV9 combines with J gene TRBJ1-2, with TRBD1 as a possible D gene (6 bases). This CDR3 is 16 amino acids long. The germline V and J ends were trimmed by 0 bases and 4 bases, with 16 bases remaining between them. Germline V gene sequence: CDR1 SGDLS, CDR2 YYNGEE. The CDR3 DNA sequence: TGTGCCAGCAGCGTAGATCAGAAACAGGGCGCCTATGGCTACACCTTC. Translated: CASSVDQKQGAYGYTF.

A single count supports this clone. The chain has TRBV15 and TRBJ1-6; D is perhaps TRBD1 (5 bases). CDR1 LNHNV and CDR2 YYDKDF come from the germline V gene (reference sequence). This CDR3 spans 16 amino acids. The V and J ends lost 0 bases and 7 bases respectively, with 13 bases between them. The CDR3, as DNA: TGTGCCACCAGCAGAGATGGGGGAGGGACCAATTCACCCCTCCACTTT. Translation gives CATSRDGGGTNSPLHF.

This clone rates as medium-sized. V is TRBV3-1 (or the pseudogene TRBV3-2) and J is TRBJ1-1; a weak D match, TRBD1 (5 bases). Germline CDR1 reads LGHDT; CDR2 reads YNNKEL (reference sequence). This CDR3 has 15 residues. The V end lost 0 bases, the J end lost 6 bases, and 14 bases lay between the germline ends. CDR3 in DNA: TGTGCCAGCAGCCAAGATGGGGCAGGGAGCCCTGAAGCTTTCTTT. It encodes CASSQDGAGSPEAFF.

The CDR3 loop reads CASMGATTNEKLFF. The CDR3 DNA reads as TGTGCCAGCATGGGGGCGACAACTAATGAAAAACTGTTTTTT. This chain connects TRBV2 to TRBJ1-4; possible D gene TRBD1, 6 bases. Deletions cut 7 bases from V and 0 bases from J, with 9 bases between. Germline-derived CDR1 and CDR2 are SNHLY and FYNNEI. This CDR3 spans 14 amino acids.

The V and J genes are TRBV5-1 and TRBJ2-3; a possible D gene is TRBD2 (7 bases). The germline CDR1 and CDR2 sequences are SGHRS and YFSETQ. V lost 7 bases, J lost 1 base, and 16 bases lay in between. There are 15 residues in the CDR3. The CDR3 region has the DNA TGCGCCAGCGGTGGGGGGGGCGCTGGCACAGATACGCAGTATTTT. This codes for CASGGGGAGTDTQYF.

This chain's CDR3 is CASSQSRGGSYEQYF. CDR3 DNA sequence: TGTGCCAGCAGCCAAAGTCGGGGGGGGTCCTACGAGCAGTACTTC. The genes are TRBV3-1 (or the pseudogene TRBV3-2) and TRBJ2-7, with 8 nucleotides matching TRBD2. This CDR3 has 15 residues. The V segment lost 2 bases and the J segment 1 base; nucleotides outside the gene matches: 4. Germline CDR1 and CDR2: LGHDT and YNNKEL (reference sequence).

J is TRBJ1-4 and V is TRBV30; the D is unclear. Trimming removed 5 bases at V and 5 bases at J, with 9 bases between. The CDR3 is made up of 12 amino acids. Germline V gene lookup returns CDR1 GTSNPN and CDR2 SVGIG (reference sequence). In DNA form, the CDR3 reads TGTGCCTGGGGGATGTCCAATGAAAAACTGTTTTTT. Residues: CAWGMSNEKLFF.